This entry features one T cell receptor beta chain sequence. Its matching antigen is unknown. The data originate from a study of cytomegalovirus exposure and HLA in healthy donors. Study conclusions and caveats: For cytomegalovirus status, the classifier reportedly gave diagnoses with high specificity and sensitivity. According to a subsequent analysis, TCR clusters identified in the first cohort showed a tendency to co-occur across the 120 validation repertoires. CMV antigen specificity of a few CMV-associated chains was confirmed in vitro. Researchers counted roughly 160 TCR beta chains as cytomegalovirus-associated.

Germline V CDR1 and CDR2: SGHTA, FQGTGA. V was pared by 5 bases and J by 8 bases, with 7 bases of the junction left unmatched. The CDR3 has 13 amino acids. The table came from immunoSEQ multiplex PCR; TCRdb's copy has only in-frame clones and leaves some out. The table records around 34,000 clones, approximately 92% of them present only once. The chain employs TRBV7-3 and TRBJ1-2, with TRBD1 matching 8 bases. This TCR was recovered from a young man in good health and CMV-seronegative. Sequencing used PBMCs. CDR3: CASSRSGGSGYTF. The CDR3 bases are TGTGCCAGCAGCCGCTCAGGGGGCAGCGGCTACACCTTC. The full variable domain, in which reference TRBV7-3 and TRBJ1-2 provide the parts outside the CDR3, is GAGVSQTPSNKVTEKGKYVELRCDPISGHTALYWYRQSLGQGPEFLIYFQGTGAADDSGLPNDRFFAVRPEGSVSTLKIQRTERGDSAVYLCASSRSGGSGYTFGSGTRLTVV.